This TCR beta chain was obtained from a study of T cell responses to AZD1222 COVID-19 vaccine. Notes on the study in general: Clonal diversity may have been underestimated, and the donors were mostly white British, with more females than males. Elevations in Spike-specific TCR breadth and depth followed administration of two AZD1222 doses.

Trimming removed 5 bases at V and 4 bases at J, with 16 bases between. Looked up from germline, CDR1 is SGHRS and CDR2 is YFSETQ. The CDR3 length is 15 residues. The study pooled second doses at about 4 or about 12 weeks. The method was immunoSEQ multiplex PCR; TCRdb's version includes in-frame clones alone and lacks a portion of them. The table includes over 85,000 clones, roughly 92% detected once. With regard to this clone: No antigen is known for it.

The rearrangement links TRBV5-1 to TRBJ2-1; D unresolved. This sequence was found in an adult who received the AZD1222 COVID-19 vaccine. The sequenced sample was peripheral blood, obtained 28 days after the second AZD1222 dose. Here the CDR3 reads CASRKPTTVYNEQFF. In DNA, the CDR3 is TGCGCCAGCAGGAAACCGACAACGGTATACAATGAGCAGTTCTTC.